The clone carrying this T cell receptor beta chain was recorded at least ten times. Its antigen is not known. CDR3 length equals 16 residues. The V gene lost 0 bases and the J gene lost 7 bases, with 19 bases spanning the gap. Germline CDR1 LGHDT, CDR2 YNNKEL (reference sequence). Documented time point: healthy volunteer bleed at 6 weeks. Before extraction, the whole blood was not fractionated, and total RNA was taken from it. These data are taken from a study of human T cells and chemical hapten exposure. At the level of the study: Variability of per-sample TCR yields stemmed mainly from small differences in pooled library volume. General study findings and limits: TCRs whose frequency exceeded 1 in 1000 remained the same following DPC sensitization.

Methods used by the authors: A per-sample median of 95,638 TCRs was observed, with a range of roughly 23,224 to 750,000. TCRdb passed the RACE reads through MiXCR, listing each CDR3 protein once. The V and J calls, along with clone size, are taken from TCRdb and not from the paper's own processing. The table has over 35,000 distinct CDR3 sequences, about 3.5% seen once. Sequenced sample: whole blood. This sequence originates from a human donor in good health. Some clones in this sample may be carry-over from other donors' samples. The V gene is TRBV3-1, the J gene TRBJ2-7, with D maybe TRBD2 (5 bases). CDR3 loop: CASSQDHSGLWREQYF. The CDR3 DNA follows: TGTGCCAGCAGCCAAGACCACTCGGGTCTTTGGAGGGAGCAGTACTTC.